The 5 T cell receptor beta chains reported below all come from one sample, sequenced in a study of shared clonotypes between healthy human individuals. Some clones are missing from TCRdb's copy, which holds only in-frame ones; the method was immunoSEQ multiplex PCR. The sample includes under 1,900,000 clones, 97% to 99% seen only once; the top ten take approximately 0.38%. The specimen sequenced was naive CD4+ T cells sorted from blood. Described subset: CD45RA+ positively selected. All receptors derive from a man aged 25-45 years in good health.

The rearrangement joins TRBV5-3 to TRBJ2-7, with 10 bases lining up with TRBD1. TRBV5-3 qualifies as an ORF whose function is uncertain. J lost 3 bases, V lost 0 bases, and 6 bases had no gene match. This CDR3 has 16 amino acids. Here the CDR3 DNA reads TGTGCCAGAAGCTTGGCTCGGGACAGGGGCTTCTACGAGCAGTACTTC. This translates into CARSLARDRGFYEQYF.

This clone has only one observation. The chain combines TRBV19 with TRBJ2-7, with TRBD2 matching 8 bases. This CDR3 is 15 amino acids long. Germline V gene sequence: CDR1 LNHDA, CDR2 SQIVND (reference sequence). Trimming cost V 4 bases and J 1 base; bases outside gene matches: 6. CDR3 amino acids: CASSTAGVLSYEQYF. CDR3 DNA: TGTGCCAGTAGTACAGCGGGAGTCTTATCCTACGAGCAGTACTTC.

This chain connects TRBV5-1 to TRBJ2-1; 16 nucleotides line up with TRBD2. The germline gives CDR1 SGHRS, CDR2 YFSETQ. CDR3 size: 15 residues. V shed 4 bases and J 12 bases; nucleotides not matched to a gene: 7. The CDR3 loop reads CASSLGTSGRATQFF. The CDR3 bases are TGCGCCAGCAGCCTGGGGACTAGCGGGAGGGCCACGCAGTTCTTC.

In the case of this clone: Different DNA sequences within this sample yield the same CDR3. The rearrangement links TRBV9 to TRBJ2-3, with unresolved D. The CDR3 sequence is 13 residues long. Germline assignment: CDR1 SGDLS and CDR2 YYNGEE. V lost 2 bases and J 0 bases, leaving 4 bases between the germline ends. CDR3 region: CASSVSSTDTQYF. For the CDR3, the DNA is TGTGCCAGCAGCGTTTCAAGCACAGATACGCAGTATTTT.

The chain carries TRBV19 and TRBJ2-2, with TRBD2 identical over 9 bases. The germline CDR1 and CDR2 sequences are LNHDA and SQIVND (reference sequence). The CDR3 has 15 amino acids. Trimming took 5 bases from V and 7 from J; bases not matched to a gene: 8. This chain's CDR3 is CASSRLAGASGELFF. In DNA form, the CDR3 reads TGTGCCAGTAGTCGTTTAGCGGGAGCTAGCGGGGAGCTGTTTTTT.